The 19 T cell receptor beta chains below come from one sample, sequenced in a study of T cells in Graves' hyperthyroidism and ophthalmopathy. The source material, RNA transcripts, was used to amplify TCR beta CDR3 regions. HTBI primers were the set used in a first-round RT-PCR of the TCR CDR3. TCRdb re-derived calls from the multiplex PCR reads in MiXCR, one entry per CDR3 protein. The sample lists 280,000 or so distinct CDR3 sequences, roughly 15% occurring once. The sample taken for sequencing was blood. Receptor source: a woman between 50 and 59 years old with Graves' hyperthyroidism that later progressed to Graves' ophthalmopathy.

The chain carries TRBV28 and TRBJ2-5, with D possibly matching TRBD2 (5 bases). Germline lookup yields CDR1 MDHEN and CDR2 SYDVKM. The V end lost 5 bases, the J end lost 5 bases, and 27 bases lay between the germline ends. This CDR3 contains 18 residues. For the CDR3, the DNA is TGTGCCAGCAGTCCCTCGTCCCCTCTCGCTATATGGGAGGAGACCCAGTACTTC. It encodes CASSPSSPLAIWEETQYF.

The CDR3 region has the DNA TGTGCCAGCAGCTCAGAGGTACGAGAGTCTAATGGCTACACCTTC. This sequence encodes CASSSEVRESNGYTF. This rearrangement joins TRBV7-9 to TRBJ1-2; no firm D call. The V gene lost 4 bases and the J gene lost 6 bases, with 18 bases spanning the gap. Per germline, CDR1 SEHNR and CDR2 FQNEAQ (reference sequence). The CDR3 sequence is 15 residues long. The complete variable domain, with remaining parts taken from reference TRBV7-9 and TRBJ1-2, reads DTGVSQNPRHKITKRGQNVTFRCDPISEHNRLYWYRQTLGQGPEFLTYFQNEAQLEKSRLLSDRFSAERPKGSFSTLEIQRTEQGDSAMYLCASSSEVRESNGYTFGSGTRLTVV.

The chain carries TRBV28 and TRBJ2-5, with D perhaps TRBD1 (6 bases). The CDR3 spans 12 residues. Trimming cost V 5 bases and J 7 bases, with 11 bases left between them. Looked up from germline, CDR1 is MDHEN and CDR2 is SYDVKM. The CDR3 coding sequence is TGTGCCAGCAGTAACAGGGTGGCGACCCAGTACTTC. The encoded protein is CASSNRVATQYF.

This clonotype has a count of ten or more. The chain links TRBV5-1 to TRBJ2-7, with a possible D match to TRBD2 (5 bases). CDR1 and CDR2 from the germline V gene are SGHRS and YFSETQ. V lost 3 bases, J lost 7 bases, and 8 bases lay in between. The length of the CDR3 is 11 residues. The CDR3 nucleotides read TGCGCCAGCAGCTCGGGATGGGAGCAGTACTTC. Amino acids: CASSSGWEQYF.

There are many counts of this clonotype. J is TRBJ2-7 and V is TRBV28; D gene uncertain. Germline V gene lookup returns CDR1 MDHEN and CDR2 SYDVKM. The CDR3 contains 13 residues. The V and J ends lost 5 bases and 5 bases respectively, with 13 bases between them. The CDR3 coding sequence is TGTGCCAGCAGTGCGGACCCACGGAACGAGCAGTACTTC. This sequence encodes CASSADPRNEQYF.

This clonotype was recorded many times. The chain recombines TRBV3-1 with TRBJ1-1; D not resolved. Germline CDR1 LGHDT, CDR2 YNNKEL (reference sequence). V lost 0 bases and J lost 4, with 6 bases in between. The CDR3 sequence is 13 residues long. The CDR3 protein is CASSQDFSTEAFF. CDR3 bases: TGTGCCAGCAGCCAAGACTTCAGCACTGAAGCTTTCTTT.

This clonotype was recorded a few times. In DNA form, the CDR3 reads TGTGCCAGCAGCCAAGAGGACCGCGGCAATGAGCAGTTCTTC. Its translation: CASSQEDRGNEQFF. J is TRBJ2-1 and V is TRBV4-2; D call uncertain. Germline CDR1 is LGHNA and CDR2 is YNFKEQ. The CDR3 length is 14 residues. V lost 0 bases to trimming and J lost 6 bases, with 9 bases between them.

The chain couples TRBV20-1 to TRBJ2-1, with D possibly being TRBD1 or TRBD2 (5 bases each). Germline assignment: CDR1 DFQATT and CDR2 SNEGSKA (reference sequence). V was pared by 8 bases and J by 0 bases, with 11 bases between. This CDR3 contains 13 residues. The CDR3 DNA sequence: TGCAGTACCTTTGGGACCTCCTACAATGAGCAGTTCTTC. The encoded protein is CSTFGTSYNEQFF.

This clonotype showed up many times. The genes are TRBV29-1 and TRBJ2-5, with D possibly called TRBD1 or TRBD2 (6 bases each). V lost 7 bases and J lost 5, with 23 bases in between. Germline V gene lookup returns CDR1 SQVTM and CDR2 ANQGSEA. The CDR3 length is 15 residues. CDR3 protein: CSADGGRTVRETQYF. The CDR3 DNA reads as TGCAGCGCTGATGGAGGGAGGACAGTCCGGGAGACCCAGTACTTC.

This clonotype was observed at least ten times. The chain recombines TRBV28 with TRBJ2-7; D is possibly TRBD1 (5 bases). Germline-derived CDR1 and CDR2 are MDHEN and SYDVKM. With 5 bases removed from V and 0 bases from J, the gap between germline ends came to 14 bases. This CDR3 contains 15 residues. As DNA, the CDR3 is TGTGCCAGCAGTGTGGGCCTAGGACACTCCTACGAGCAGTACTTC. Translating gives CASSVGLGHSYEQYF.

This clonotype was counted at least ten times. V is TRBV3-1 and J is TRBJ2-3; D not resolved. The CDR3 sequence is 12 residues long. The V end was cut by 1 base, the J end by 4 bases, with 3 bases between. CDR1 LGHDT and CDR2 YNNKEL come from the germline V gene (reference sequence). Here the CDR3 reads CASSQVSDTQYF. The CDR3 DNA is TGTGCCAGCAGCCAAGTGTCAGATACGCAGTATTTT.

This clonotype has ten or more counts. V is TRBV27 and J is TRBJ2-6; tentative D call: TRBD2 (5 bases). V shed 7 bases and J shed 2 bases, with 12 bases lying between them. This CDR3 is 15 amino acids long. Per the germline V gene, CDR1 is MNHEY and CDR2 is SMNVEV (reference sequence). CDR3 residues: CASTIRGTGANVLTF. The CDR3 nucleotides read TGTGCCAGCACTATCCGGGGAACTGGGGCCAACGTCCTGACTTTC.

The rearrangement links TRBV28 to TRBJ1-4; D may be TRBD1 (5 bases). The CDR3 consists of 14 residues. V was pared by 3 bases and J by 8 bases, with 13 bases between. From germline, CDR1 is MDHEN and CDR2 SYDVKM. CDR3 sequence (DNA): TGTGCCAGCAGTTTGGAAAGGGGCCGGGAAAAACTGTTTTTT. Amino acids: CASSLERGREKLFF.

This clonotype has at least ten counts. The V and J genes are TRBV6-1 and TRBJ2-1, with TRBD2 identical over 7 bases. This CDR3 region has 15 residues. Germline CDR1 and CDR2: MNHNS and SASEGT. V was pared by 8 bases and J by 8 bases, with 15 bases of the junction left unmatched. The CDR3 reads CASYHGLAAPDEQFF. The DNA of the CDR3 is TGTGCCAGCTACCATGGGCTAGCGGCCCCTGATGAGCAGTTCTTC.

This clonotype came up many times. The V call is TRBV12-3 or TRBV12-4, the J call TRBJ2-6; D not resolved. Trimming left V 1 base short and J 5 bases short, with 9 bases between. This CDR3 comprises 15 residues. The CDR3 loop reads CASSLGQPWANVLTF. The CDR3, as DNA: TGTGCCAGCAGTTTAGGGCAGCCCTGGGCCAACGTCCTGACTTTC.

This clonotype was seen many times. V usage is TRBV20-1 and J usage is TRBJ2-3; tentative D call: TRBD2 (5 bases). The CDR3 totals 14 residues. Trimming left V 5 bases short and J 0 bases short, with 12 bases between. The germline gives CDR1 DFQATT, CDR2 SNEGSKA (reference sequence). The CDR3 coding sequence is TGCAGTGCTCCATTTTGGACTAGCACAGATACGCAGTATTTT. The encoded protein is CSAPFWTSTDTQYF.

This clonotype was picked up many times. The CDR3 sequence: CATSDPSGRGRWGEQFF. In DNA, the CDR3 is TGTGCCACCAGTGATCCCTCGGGCAGGGGGAGATGGGGTGAGCAGTTCTTC. The chain links TRBV24-1 to TRBJ2-1, with TRBD1 matching 7 bases. Germline lookup yields CDR1 KGHDR and CDR2 SFDVKD. The CDR3 runs to 17 residues. With V trimmed by 3 bases and J by 9 bases, 16 bases remained unmatched.

This clonotype has a count of ten or more. The V gene is TRBV6-1, the J gene TRBJ2-7; D remains unclear. From germline, CDR1 is MNHNS and CDR2 SASEGT. V dropped 7 bases and J dropped 2 bases, with 9 bases sitting between them. CDR3 length: 12 residues. The CDR3 region is CASKPDPYEQYF. The CDR3 DNA reads as TGTGCCAGCAAGCCGGACCCCTACGAGCAGTACTTC.

This clonotype was seen repeatedly, ten times or more. The genes are TRBV5-1 and TRBJ1-5; D gene uncertain. Trimming cost V 2 bases and J 3 bases, with 15 bases left between them. This CDR3 is built from 16 residues. Germline CDR1 SGHRS, CDR2 YFSETQ. As DNA, the CDR3 is TGCGCCAGCAGCTTAGGCCCGGAAAGGGACAATCAGCCCCAGCATTTT. Its protein product is CASSLGPERDNQPQHF.